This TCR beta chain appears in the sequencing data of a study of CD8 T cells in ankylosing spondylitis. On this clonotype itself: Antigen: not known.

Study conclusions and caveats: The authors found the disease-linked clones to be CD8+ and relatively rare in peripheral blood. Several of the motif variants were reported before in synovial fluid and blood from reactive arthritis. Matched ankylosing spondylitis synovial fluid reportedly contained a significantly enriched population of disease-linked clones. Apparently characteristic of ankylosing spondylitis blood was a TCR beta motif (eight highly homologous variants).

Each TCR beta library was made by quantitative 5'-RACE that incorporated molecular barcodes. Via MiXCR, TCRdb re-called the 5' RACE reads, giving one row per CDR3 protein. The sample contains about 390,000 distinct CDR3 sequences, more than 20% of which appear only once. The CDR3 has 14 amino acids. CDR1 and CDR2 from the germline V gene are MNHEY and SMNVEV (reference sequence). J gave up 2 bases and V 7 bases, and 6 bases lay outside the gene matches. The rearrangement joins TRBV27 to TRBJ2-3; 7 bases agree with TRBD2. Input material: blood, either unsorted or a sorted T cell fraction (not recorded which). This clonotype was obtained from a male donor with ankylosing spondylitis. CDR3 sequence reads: CASNPAGYTDTQYF. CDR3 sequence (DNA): TGTGCCAGCAACCCAGCGGGGTACACAGATACGCAGTATTTT.